These T cell receptor beta chains were read from a single sample in a study of blood T cell repertoires in COVID-19. The protocol was immunoSEQ multiplex PCR, while the TCRdb copy is restricted to in-frame clones and leaves out a portion. Among 140,000 to 150,000 clones, over 75% were seen once, and the ten largest hold roughly 13%. Sequenced material: peripheral blood. These receptor sequences come from a man aged 55 to 69 with active or convalescent COVID-19. Each CDR3 is given with its conserved first and last residue. D genes are given only for firm matches. Rows may omit the clone size; those that give it use once, few, many or a size class.

V	length	size	D	J	CDR3	DNA
TRBV18	15	once	-	TRBJ2-3	CASSRVGGRTDTQYF	TGTGCCAGCTCCCGCGTCGGGGGGCGAACAGATACGCAGTATTTT
TRBV12-5	15	-	TRBD2	TRBJ2-1	CARTPLAGVENEQFF	TGTGCTAGGACGCCTCTAGCGGGAGTCGAGAATGAGCAGTTCTTC
TRBV30	15	-	TRBD1	TRBJ1-4	CAWSNSGTGNEKLFF	TGTGCCTGGAGTAACTCCGGGACAGGGAATGAAAAACTGTTTTTT
TRBV9	14	-	-	TRBJ2-2	CASSPPRGTGELFF	TGTGCCAGCAGCCCACCGCGGGGTACCGGGGAGCTGTTTTTT
TRBV7-3	14	few	TRBD1	TRBJ1-1	CASSSQGAGTEAFF	TGTGCCAGCAGCTCACAGGGGGCAGGAACTGAAGCTTTCTTT
TRBV28	15	-	-	TRBJ1-2	CASSVGGGSGYGYTF	TGTGCCAGCAGTGTGGGAGGGGGAAGTGGGTATGGCTACACCTTC
TRBV7-2	13	-	-	TRBJ1-1	CASSFYFNTEAFF	TGTGCCAGCAGCTTTTACTTTAACACTGAAGCTTTCTTT
TRBV27	13	-	-	TRBJ1-2	CASSLSPRYGYTF	TGTGCCAGCAGTTTATCTCCCAGATATGGCTACACCTTC
TRBV28	14	-	TRBD1	TRBJ1-5	CASSFRTGSQPQHF	TGTGCCAGCAGTTTTCGGACAGGGTCTCAGCCCCAGCATTTT
TRBV19	12	-	-	TRBJ2-2	CASNAGTGELFF	TGTGCCAGTAACGCGGGCACCGGGGAGCTGTTTTTT
TRBV6-5	15	few	TRBD1	TRBJ1-2	CASSYLGPGGYGYTF	TGTGCCAGCAGTTACCTAGGGCCAGGGGGCTATGGCTACACCTTC
TRBV6-5	13	-	-	TRBJ1-4	CATWEFTNEKLFF	TGTGCCACCTGGGAGTTCACTAATGAAAAACTGTTTTTT
TRBV7-6	16	-	TRBD1	TRBJ1-5	CASSLAETGGGQPQHF	TGTGCCAGCAGCTTAGCGGAGACAGGGGGCGGTCAGCCCCAGCATTTT
TRBV7-9	14	-	TRBD1	TRBJ1-1	CASSLSGGNTEAFF	TGTGCCAGCAGCTTGTCAGGGGGAAACACTGAAGCTTTCTTT
TRBV19	14	-	-	TRBJ1-1	CASSPGGMSAEAFF	TGTGCCAGTAGTCCCGGGGGGATGAGCGCTGAAGCTTTCTTT
TRBV14	11	-	-	TRBJ2-7	CASSLRYEQYF	TGTGCCAGCAGCCTTAGATACGAGCAGTACTTC
TRBV6-4	16	-	-	TRBJ2-1	CASSDLTGASYNEQFF	TGTGCCAGCAGTGACCTGACAGGAGCTTCCTACAATGAGCAGTTCTTC
TRBV11-3	16	-	TRBD2	TRBJ2-1	CASSLFSSGVANEQFF	TGTGCCAGCAGCTTATTCTCTAGCGGGGTCGCCAATGAGCAGTTCTTC
TRBV3-1/TRBV3-2	13	few	TRBD1	TRBJ1-1	CASSLGTDTEAFF	TGTGCCAGCAGCCTAGGGACAGACACTGAAGCTTTCTTT
TRBV5-6	15	few	TRBD1	TRBJ1-6	CASSLGGQGYYPLHF	TGTGCCAGCAGCTTGGGGGGACAGGGGTATTATCCCCTCCACTTT
TRBV7-2	16	-	TRBD1	TRBJ1-1	CASSRRTGGLTTEAFF	TGTGCCAGCAGCCGTCGAACAGGGGGCTTGACAACTGAAGCTTTCTTT
TRBV6-5	14	few	-	TRBJ1-5	CASSQTYSNQPQHF	TGTGCCAGCAGCCAGACTTATAGCAATCAGCCCCAGCATTTT
TRBV5-1	14	-	TRBD1	TRBJ2-7	CASSGTGASLEQYF	TGCGCCAGCAGCGGGACAGGGGCGTCTTTGGAGCAGTACTTC
TRBV6-5	14	-	-	TRBJ1-1	CASSLLSWNTEAFF	TGTGCCAGCAGCCTACTTTCCTGGAACACTGAAGCTTTCTTT
TRBV5-8	16	-	-	TRBJ2-7	CASSLAGTGLAYEQYF	TGTGCCAGCAGCTTGGCTGGGACTGGGCTTGCCTACGAGCAGTACTTC
TRBV7-2	14	once	-	TRBJ2-1	CASSRQPHYNEQFF	TGTGCCAGCAGCAGACAACCCCATTACAATGAGCAGTTCTTC
TRBV24-1	15	-	TRBD2	TRBJ2-3	CATSVPGLVGDTQYF	TGTGCCACCAGTGTACCGGGACTAGTAGGAGATACGCAGTATTTT
TRBV5-1	13	-	-	TRBJ2-1	CASSLGGEAEQFF	TGCGCCAGCAGCTTGGGAGGGGAGGCTGAGCAGTTCTTC
TRBV29-1	14	-	-	TRBJ1-2	CSVEDRNRGGGYTF	TGCAGCGTTGAAGATCGAAATCGGGGAGGCGGCTACACCTTC
TRBV5-8	13	once	-	TRBJ2-7	CASSPFSGYEQYF	TGTGCCAGCAGCCCCTTTTCCGGCTACGAGCAGTACTTC
TRBV7-8	13	once	TRBD2	TRBJ2-7	CASSFASGGEQYF	TGTGCCAGCAGCTTCGCTAGCGGGGGCGAGCAGTACTTC
TRBV11-1	14	-	-	TRBJ1-2	CASSPVVQGNGYTF	TGTGCCAGCAGCCCGGTCGTGCAGGGCAATGGCTACACCTTC
TRBV18	14	-	-	TRBJ2-6	CASSEISGANVLTF	TGTGCCAGCTCTGAGATCTCTGGGGCCAACGTCCTGACTTTC
TRBV19	11	-	-	TRBJ2-7	CASQGTYEQYF	TGTGCCAGTCAGGGGACCTACGAGCAGTACTTC
TRBV5-1	11	once	-	TRBJ2-5	CASSLRETQYF	TGCGCCAGCAGCTTGCGAGAGACCCAGTACTTC
TRBV6-2/TRBV6-3	19	-	TRBD1	TRBJ1-2	CASSYCSCSLDRGLIGYTF	TGTGCCAGCAGTTACTGTTCATGCTCACTCGACAGGGGGCTGATCGGCTACACCTTC
TRBV27	15	-	-	TRBJ1-1	CASSLSVTVNTEAFF	TGTGCCAGCAGTTTATCGGTTACGGTGAACACTGAAGCTTTCTTT
TRBV3-1/TRBV3-2	17	-	TRBD2	TRBJ2-7	CASSRRTSGRAVDEQYF	TGTGCCAGCAGCCGCCGGACTAGCGGGAGGGCTGTTGACGAGCAGTACTTC
TRBV6-5	11	few	-	TRBJ2-1	CASNGNNEQFF	TGTGCCAGCAACGGGAACAATGAGCAGTTCTTC
TRBV5-1	14	-	-	TRBJ1-1	CASSLWGDNTEAFF	TGCGCCAGCAGCTTGTGGGGGGATAACACTGAAGCTTTCTTT
TRBV10-3	14	once	TRBD1	TRBJ2-1	CAISESQGVGEQFF	TGTGCCATCAGTGAGTCCCAGGGGGTAGGTGAGCAGTTCTTC
TRBV3-1/TRBV3-2	13	once	-	TRBJ2-5	CASDRRGEETQYF	TGTGCCAGCGACCGCAGGGGAGAAGAGACCCAGTACTTC
TRBV29-1	14	-	-	TRBJ1-5	CSVRWGGRNQPQHF	TGCAGCGTCAGGTGGGGGGGTCGCAATCAGCCCCAGCATTTT
TRBV4-3	16	few	TRBD2	TRBJ2-7	CASSQDVRQARGEQYF	TGCGCCAGCAGCCAAGATGTGAGGCAGGCGCGGGGGGAGCAGTACTTC
TRBV6-5	15	-	-	TRBJ2-1	CASSQTSLSMGEQFF	TGTGCCAGCAGTCAGACTAGTTTGTCAATGGGCGAGCAGTTCTTC
TRBV10-3	14	few	-	TRBJ2-7	CAISDRGRMDEQYF	TGTGCCATCAGTGATCGAGGGAGGATGGACGAGCAGTACTTC
TRBV28	14	few	-	TRBJ2-5	CASSAPGSRETQYF	TGTGCCAGCAGTGCCCCGGGGAGTCGGGAGACCCAGTACTTC
TRBV20-1	11	many	-	TRBJ2-5	CSAPSGSAQYF	TGCAGTGCCCCGTCCGGGTCGGCCCAGTACTTC
TRBV7-2	18	-	TRBD2	TRBJ2-1	CASSRRPRTSGVYNEQFF	TGTGCCAGCAGCAGAAGACCAAGGACTAGCGGGGTCTACAATGAGCAGTTCTTC
TRBV28	16	-	TRBD2	TRBJ2-1	CASNQLLAGGPDEQFF	TGTGCCAGCAACCAACTGCTAGCGGGAGGGCCGGATGAGCAGTTCTTC
TRBV5-6	15	-	-	TRBJ1-2	CASSLANAGFYGYTF	TGTGCCAGCAGCTTGGCCAACGCAGGATTCTATGGCTACACCTTC